Below are 17 T cell receptor beta chains sequenced from a single sample in a study of T cell changes during pregnancy in multiple sclerosis. Using immunoSEQ multiplex PCR, the repertoire was profiled, and TCRdb retains in-frame clones only, with some absent. The table lists more than 85,000 clones, over 85% of them singletons, with 1.4% in the top ten. The sample was peripheral blood, taken in the third trimester of pregnancy. The receptors stem from a female donor in good health, enrolled as a control in a pregnancy study.

The chain recombines TRBV11-2 with TRBJ2-5, with D perhaps matching TRBD2 (7 bases). The CDR3 is 14 residues long. The V gene's germline CDR1 is SGHAT and CDR2 FQNNGV. The V end was cut by 5 bases, the J end by 2 bases, with 12 bases between. CDR3 protein: CASSARGGQETQYF. CDR3 in DNA: TGTGCCAGCAGCGCTAGGGGGGGACAAGAGACCCAGTACTTC. The entire variable domain, with the rest obtained from reference TRBV11-2 and TRBJ2-5, is as follows: EAGVAQSPRYKIIEKRQSVAFWCNPISGHATLYWYQQILGQGPKLLIQFQNNGVVDDSQLPKDRFSAERLKGVDSTLKIQPAKLEDSAVYLCASSARGGQETQYFGPGTRLLVL.

This chain links TRBV4-1 with TRBJ2-7; 7 nucleotides line up with TRBD1. The CDR3 is made up of 14 amino acids. Germline V CDR1 and CDR2: MGHRA, YSYEKL. V dropped 2 bases and J dropped 0; count of bases not matched to a gene: 1. The CDR3 region is CASSQSGGSYEQYF. The CDR3 DNA sequence: TGCGCCAGCAGCCAATCAGGGGGCTCCTACGAGCAGTACTTC.

V and J are TRBV30 and TRBJ1-4, with 9 bases lining up with TRBD1. CDR1 is GTSNPN and CDR2 is SVGIG in the germline V gene (reference sequence). V dropped 1 base and J dropped 8; count of bases not matched to a gene: 2. The CDR3 has 13 residues. The CDR3 here is CAWSAGQGEKLFF. Written as DNA, the CDR3 is TGTGCCTGGAGTGCCGGACAGGGGGAAAAACTGTTTTTT.

The rearrangement uses TRBV5-1 and TRBJ2-5, with a tentative D call TRBD2 (6 bases). CDR3 length: 15 amino acids. The V end lost 0 bases, the J end lost 5 bases, and 14 bases lay between the germline ends. Germline V lookup: CDR1 SGHRS, CDR2 YFSETQ. As DNA, the CDR3 is TGCGCCAGCAGCTTGGAAATCGGGACTCGGGAGACCCAGTACTTC. Protein sequence: CASSLEIGTRETQYF.

The genes are TRBV2 and TRBJ1-5, with 9 bases aligning to TRBD1. Germline V gene data show CDR1 as SNHLY and CDR2 as FYNNEI. This CDR3 region has 12 residues. The ends lost 8 bases at V and 9 bases at J; junction bases unmatched: 5. The CDR3 bases are TGTGCCAGCCAACAGGGGGCCGGGCCCCAGCATTTT. Translating it yields CASQQGAGPQHF.

The chain links TRBV29-1 to TRBJ2-7, with 12 bases fitting TRBD2. CDR3 length equals 15 residues. Germline CDR1 SQVTM, CDR2 ANQGSEA. J lost 5 bases, V lost 6 bases, and 11 bases had no gene match. The CDR3 sequence is CSVRLAGEPDHEQYF. CDR3 DNA: TGCAGCGTGAGACTAGCGGGGGAACCCGACCACGAGCAGTACTTC.

The V gene is TRBV11-2, the J gene TRBJ2-3; weak D call: TRBD1 (5 bases). Germline V CDR1 and CDR2: SGHAT, FQNNGV. V was trimmed by 3 bases and J by 6 bases, leaving 7 bases between them. There are 12 residues in the CDR3. The CDR3 coding sequence is TGTGCCAGCAGCTTTTCAGGGGATACGCAGTATTTT. This encodes CASSFSGDTQYF.

CDR3 sequence: CASSAPGSRRKLFF. CDR3 in DNA: TGTGCCAGCAGTGCACCGGGGTCCCGACGAAAACTGTTTTTT. J is TRBJ1-4 and V is TRBV5-6; D unresolved. The V end was cut by 5 bases, the J end by 10 bases, with 18 bases between. In germline, CDR1 is SGHDT, CDR2 YYEEEE. This CDR3 is built from 14 residues.

This chain connects TRBV25-1 to TRBJ2-3, with 10 bases that match TRBD1. Losses at the gene ends were 2 bases for V and 3 bases for J; bases not matched to a gene: 5. The CDR3 sequence is 16 residues long. Germline V gene lookup returns CDR1 MGHDK and CDR2 SYGVNS. CDR3 DNA: TGTGCCAGCAGTGAAGGATGGACAGGGGGGACAGATACGCAGTATTTT. Its translation is CASSEGWTGGTDTQYF.

V usage is TRBV29-1 and J usage is TRBJ2-5, with 9 bases aligning to TRBD2. The ends lost 3 bases at V and 4 bases at J; junction bases unmatched: 9. Germline V CDR1 and CDR2: SQVTM, ANQGSEA. CDR3 length: 15 amino acids. CDR3 coding DNA: TGCAGCGTTGACCTGACTAGCGGCCTGCGAGAGACCCAGTACTTC. Its translation: CSVDLTSGLRETQYF.

This chain links TRBV5-4 with TRBJ2-5; maybe TRBD2 (7 bases). V shed 5 bases and J shed 4 bases, with 18 bases lying between them. Germline assignment: CDR1 SGHNT and CDR2 YYREEE (reference sequence). The CDR3 loop spans 15 amino acids. This CDR3 reads CASRSQQGGGETQYF. CDR3 DNA: TGTGCCAGCAGATCTCAACAGGGCGGGGGAGAGACCCAGTACTTC. Using reference TRBV5-4 and TRBJ2-5 for the parts outside the CDR3, the full variable domain is ETGVTQSPTHLIKTRGQQVTLRCSSQSGHNTVSWYQQALGQGPQFIFQYYREEENGRGNFPPRFSGLQFPNYSSELNVNALELDDSALYLCASRSQQGGGETQYFGPGTRLLVL.

The rearrangement links TRBV5-1 to TRBJ2-2; D is possibly TRBD1 (5 bases). The ends were cut back, 6 bases at V and 1 base at J, with 10 bases in the middle. CDR1 and CDR2 (germline): SGHRS, YFSETQ. This CDR3 is 14 amino acids long. The CDR3 DNA is TGCGCCAGCAAGCAACAGGTGAACACCGGGGAGCTGTTTTTT. This sequence encodes CASKQQVNTGELFF.

The chain combines TRBV4-1 with TRBJ2-7, with 8 bases identical to TRBD1. Trimming cost V 0 bases and J 2 bases; bases outside gene matches: 3. CDR1 and CDR2 (germline): MGHRA, YSYEKL. This CDR3 contains 15 residues. CDR3 residues: CASSQDWGQAYEQYF. DNA for the CDR3: TGCGCCAGCAGCCAAGATTGGGGACAGGCCTACGAGCAGTACTTC.

This chain connects TRBV6-4 to TRBJ2-3; 8 positions match TRBD2. Trimming cost V 0 bases and J 1 base; bases outside gene matches: 3. Germline lookup yields CDR1 MRHNA and CDR2 SNTAGT. This CDR3 is built from 16 residues. The CDR3 bases are TGTGCCAGCAGTGACTCAGCGGGAGTTGGCACAGATACGCAGTATTTT. Translation: CASSDSAGVGTDTQYF.

This clone has a single count. The rearrangement links TRBV28 to TRBJ2-3; D uncertain. Trimming took 4 bases from V and 4 from J, leaving 15 bases between them. The germline CDR1 and CDR2 sequences are MDHEN and SYDVKM. The CDR3 loop spans 15 amino acids. CDR3 DNA sequence: TGTGCCAGCAGTTCAGCATTCGAGGTTTCAGATACGCAGTATTTT. Residues: CASSSAFEVSDTQYF.

The V gene is TRBV5-1, the J gene TRBJ2-1, with TRBD1 as a possible D gene (6 bases). The length of the CDR3 is 16 residues. V lost 4 bases to trimming and J lost 4 bases, with 18 bases between them. Germline V CDR1 and CDR2: SGHRS, YFSETQ. The CDR3 DNA sequence: TGCGCCAGCAGCACCAGACAGGCTCGAGAATACAATGAGCAGTTCTTC. It is translated as CASSTRQAREYNEQFF.

The rearrangement uses TRBV6-1 and TRBJ2-7, with 11 positions matching TRBD2. Germline lookup yields CDR1 MNHNS and CDR2 SASEGT. The CDR3 has 15 amino acids. The junction had 1 base not matched to a gene; V was cut back by 1 base and J by 2 bases. The CDR3 DNA sequence: TGTGCCAGCAGTGAAGAACTAGCGGGAGCCTACGAGCAGTACTTC. This translates into CASSEELAGAYEQYF.